What follows is one TCR beta chain and its context. This CDR3 spans 14 amino acids. V shed 1 base and J shed 8 bases, with 11 bases lying between them. Germline CDR1 SNHLY, CDR2 FYNNEI. The sample comes from a study of blood T cell repertoires in COVID-19. The wider study: The United States, Italy and Spain were the sources of the acute and convalescent COVID-19 samples. PBMCs, B-cell-depleted T cells, or T cells were the source of the cDNA or gDNA that made up the material.

As handled by the study authors: Amplification of reference gene primers provided the estimated nucleated cell counts. TCRdb's copy holds only in-frame clones and misses some; the assay was immunoSEQ multiplex PCR. The V and J calls and the clone size are those of that table, but D and trimming were determined from the DNA. The sample yields fewer than 250,000 clones, about four fifths seen once. This clonotype originated in a woman aged 50 to 60 with acute or convalescent COVID-19. The chain combines TRBV2 with TRBJ1-4; a possible D gene is TRBD1 (6 bases). Input material: peripheral blood. The CDR3 region is CASSEVGAIEKLFF. The CDR3 DNA is TGTGCCAGCAGTGAAGTGGGGGCGATCGAAAAACTGTTTTTT.